The 10 T cell receptor beta chains below come from one sample, sequenced in a study of blood T cell repertoires in COVID-19. Sequencing used immunoSEQ multiplex PCR; TCRdb keeps in-frame clones, though not all of them. The sample shows 80,000 to 130,000 clones, over 85% of them seen only once. Sequencing input: peripheral blood. These receptors originate from a man in his 70s with acute or convalescent COVID-19.

This chain uses TRBV11-3 with TRBJ2-3; 8 bases line up with TRBD2. V shed 4 bases and J 3 bases; nucleotides not matched to a gene: 12. The CDR3 extends over 17 amino acids. Germline CDR1 is SGHNT and CDR2 is YENEEA. This CDR3 is CASSSSGLAGWTDTQYF. DNA of the CDR3: TGTGCCAGCAGCTCCTCCGGACTAGCTGGCTGGACAGATACGCAGTATTTT.

This sequence joins TRBV28 and TRBJ1-6, with D unclear. Trimming removed 7 bases from V and 7 bases from J, with 14 bases in between. CDR1 MDHEN and CDR2 SYDVKM come from the germline V gene. The CDR3 consists of 14 residues. CDR3 amino acids: CASTQARKNSPLHF. The CDR3 DNA reads TGTGCCAGCACCCAAGCCAGGAAAAATTCACCCCTCCACTTT.

This sequence joins TRBV7-6 and TRBJ2-2, with D perhaps TRBD2 (9 bases). The CDR3 has 20 amino acids. Looked up from germline, CDR1 is SGHVS and CDR2 is FNYEAQ. The V end lost 3 bases, the J end lost 6 bases, and 29 bases lay between the germline ends. CDR3 residues: CASSLGDRGRAGGWSGELFF. As DNA, the CDR3 is TGTGCCAGCAGCTTGGGCGACAGGGGTAGAGCGGGAGGATGGTCCGGGGAGCTGTTTTTT.

The rearrangement uses TRBV5-6 and TRBJ1-4; D gene unclear. Germline V CDR1 and CDR2: SGHDT, YYEEEE. CDR3 length equals 16 residues. Trimming removed 1 base from V and 4 bases from J, with 14 bases in between. The CDR3 DNA follows: TGTGCCAGCAGCTTGCGCGGGGTTAGGCTTAATGAAAAACTGTTTTTT. Translating it yields CASSLRGVRLNEKLFF. The full variable domain, its missing parts supplied by reference TRBV5-6 and TRBJ1-4, is DAGVTQSPTHLIKTRGQQVTLRCSPKSGHDTVSWYQQALGQGPQFIFQYYEEEERQRGNFPDRFSGHQFPNYSSELNVNALLLGDSALYLCASSLRGVRLNEKLFFGSGTQLSVL.

The chain recombines TRBV12-5 with TRBJ1-5; D might be TRBD1 (6 bases). This CDR3 comprises 15 residues. Germline V gene sequence: CDR1 LGHNT, CDR2 FRNRAP. Trimming took off 5 bases at V and 4 bases at J, with 15 bases between the two ends. The CDR3 bases are TGTGCTAGTGGTCTCTCGGGGGGCCCAAATCAGCCCCAGCATTTT. Its protein product is CASGLSGGPNQPQHF.

The rearrangement uses TRBV28 and TRBJ2-7; D might be TRBD1 (6 bases). V dropped 6 bases and J dropped 3 bases, with 12 bases sitting between them. CDR1 MDHEN and CDR2 SYDVKM come from the germline V gene. The CDR3 is 13 residues long. This CDR3 is CASRTTGIYEQYF. For the CDR3, the DNA is TGTGCCAGCAGGACGACAGGCATCTACGAGCAGTACTTC.

This clone occurred once. The chain has TRBV5-6 and TRBJ2-7; D is perhaps TRBD1 (6 bases). This CDR3 has 14 residues. The V end was cut by 3 bases, the J end by 2 bases, with 12 bases between. The V gene's germline CDR1 is SGHDT and CDR2 YYEEEE. The DNA for the CDR3 is TGTGCCAGCAGCTCTACAGGGCTACCCTACGAGCAGTACTTC. It specifies CASSSTGLPYEQYF.

This clone appeared a single time. V gene TRBV27 combines with J gene TRBJ1-5; 7 nucleotides line up with TRBD1. J lost 5 bases, V lost 0 bases, and 10 bases had no gene match. The CDR3 covers 17 residues. Germline CDR1 reads MNHEY; CDR2 reads SMNVEV (reference sequence). The CDR3, as DNA: TGTGCCAGCAGTTTATCCCAATCGCGGGACAGTGATCAGCCCCAGCATTTT. Protein: CASSLSQSRDSDQPQHF.

The rearrangement links TRBV29-1 to TRBJ2-3, with 12 bases fitting TRBD2. The CDR3 runs 18 residues. Trimming cost V 0 bases and J 0 bases; bases outside gene matches: 7. Germline CDR1 and CDR2: SQVTM and ANQGSEA. The CDR3 DNA reads as TGCAGCGTTGAAGACCTCCCTAGCGGGAGGGTGAGCACAGATACGCAGTATTTT. Translating gives CSVEDLPSGRVSTDTQYF.

The J gene is TRBJ2-3, the V gene TRBV23-1; D not certain. TRBV23-1 has ORF status, its function being uncertain. The CDR3 is 13 residues long. The V gene lost 3 bases and the J gene lost 5 bases, with 9 bases spanning the gap. The chain's CDR3 is CASSQTQLDTQYF. CDR3 DNA: TGCGCCAGCAGTCAGACACAGTTAGATACGCAGTATTTT.